The 18 T cell receptor beta chains reported below all come from one sample, sequenced in a study of memory CD4+ T cells and cytomegalovirus serostatus. Measured with immunoSEQ multiplex PCR; TCRdb has only the in-frame clones, and not every one. The table lists around 50,000 clones, 60% to 80% of them singletons, with approximately 0.7% in the top ten. Single viable CD3+CD4+CD8-CD45RO+ cells were sorted as the memory CD4+ T cells. The sample taken for sequencing was memory CD4+ T cells from blood. These TCRs come from an adult in good health and CMV-seronegative.

The chain uses TRBV18 and TRBJ2-1; D remains ambiguous. From germline, CDR1 is KGHSH and CDR2 LQKENI. Trimming pared 2 bases from V and 3 bases from J, leaving 11 bases between. CDR3 length: 15 amino acids. CDR3 bases: TGTGCCAGCTCACCAGCAGCGAGAATCTACAATGAGCAGTTCTTC. As protein: CASSPAARIYNEQFF.

The rearrangement uses TRBV2 and TRBJ2-5, with D perhaps TRBD2 (5 bases). The germline V gene encodes CDR1 SNHLY and CDR2 FYNNEI. V gave up 7 bases and J gave up 5 bases, with 14 bases separating them. This CDR3 comprises 13 residues. The CDR3: CASTRTPGETQYF. The CDR3 DNA sequence: TGTGCCAGCACGCGAACCCCGGGGGAGACCCAGTACTTC.

The rearrangement uses TRBV7-6 and TRBJ1-2, with D uncertain. The V and J ends lost 1 base and 2 bases respectively, with 11 bases between them. Germline CDR1 reads SGHVS; CDR2 reads FNYEAQ. The CDR3 is 15 residues long. As DNA, the CDR3 is TGTGCCAGCAGCTTAGGAGGAGGAGAAAACTATGGCTACACCTTC. The encoded protein is CASSLGGGENYGYTF.

The genes are TRBV6-1 and TRBJ2-7, with no clear D. CDR1 and CDR2 from the germline V gene are MNHNS and SASEGT. The CDR3 sequence is 12 residues long. The V end lost 2 bases, the J end lost 4 bases, and 6 bases lay between the germline ends. The CDR3 region is CASSERLYEQYF. As DNA, the CDR3 is TGTGCCAGCAGTGAACGACTGTACGAGCAGTACTTC.

In this sample, this clone turned up a few times. The chain carries TRBV27 and TRBJ2-7; 11 bases are shared with TRBD1. J lost 2 bases, V lost 6 bases, and 6 bases had no gene match. The CDR3 has 15 amino acids. Looked up from germline, CDR1 is MNHEY and CDR2 is SMNVEV (reference sequence). The CDR3 region is CASSRKGQGAYEQYF. The CDR3 region has the DNA TGTGCCAGCAGCAGAAAGGGACAGGGGGCCTACGAGCAGTACTTC.

The chain uses TRBV27 and TRBJ2-7, with 11 bases matching TRBD2. V was pared by 6 bases and J by 0 bases, with 13 bases of the junction left unmatched. Per germline, CDR1 MNHEY and CDR2 SMNVEV (reference sequence). The CDR3 has 18 residues. The DNA for the CDR3 is TGTGCCAGCAGACAGGACAGGATGACTAGCGGGAACTCCTACGAGCAGTACTTC. This sequence encodes CASRQDRMTSGNSYEQYF.

The CDR3 loop reads CARSLCRALAAGPSEAFF. As DNA, the CDR3 is TGTGCCAGAAGCTTGTGCCGGGCCCTCGCGGCGGGGCCCTCAGAAGCTTTCTTT. The J gene is TRBJ1-1, the V gene TRBV5-3, with D possibly matching TRBD1 (5 bases). TRBV5-3 is reported as an ORF; its role is uncertain. V was trimmed by 1 base and J by 8 bases, leaving 27 bases between them. There are 18 residues in the CDR3.

This clone appeared once. This sequence joins TRBV6-1 and TRBJ2-5; 7 positions match TRBD2. The CDR3 is made up of 13 amino acids. Germline V CDR1 and CDR2: MNHNS, SASEGT. V gave up 3 bases and J gave up 9 bases; unmatched junction bases: 7. The CDR3 region has the DNA TGTGCCAGCAGTGAGGTCCGGGGAGGGCCCCAGTACTTC. Translation gives CASSEVRGGPQYF.

In this sample, this clone turned up a few times. The chain joins TRBV12-5 to TRBJ2-1, with a weak D call TRBD2 (5 bases). Trimming left V 1 base short and J 1 base short, with 5 bases between. Germline values: CDR1 LGHNT, CDR2 FRNRAP. The CDR3 spans 14 residues. The DNA of the CDR3 is TGTGCTAGTGGTTTGGGACTATCCTACAATGAGCAGTTCTTC. It translates to CASGLGLSYNEQFF.

The genes are TRBV5-1 and TRBJ2-1; 9 bases line up with TRBD2. V shed 2 bases and J 6 bases; nucleotides not matched to a gene: 3. This CDR3 is 14 amino acids long. Germline V gene sequence: CDR1 SGHRS, CDR2 YFSETQ. CDR3 sequence reads: CASSLLAGFNEQFF. CDR3 DNA: TGCGCCAGCAGCTTACTAGCGGGCTTCAATGAGCAGTTCTTC.

V is TRBV30 and J is TRBJ1-2; D is perhaps TRBD1 (6 bases). Trimming left V 3 bases short and J 4 bases short, with 12 bases between. This CDR3 has 13 amino acids. Germline CDR1 reads GTSNPN; CDR2 reads SVGIG (reference sequence). The CDR3 sequence is CAWRRGGIYGYTF. As DNA, the CDR3 is TGTGCCTGGAGGAGGGGGGGGATCTATGGCTACACCTTC.

The chain couples TRBV29-1 to TRBJ2-1, with 9 bases fitting TRBD2. V dropped 6 bases and J dropped 4; count of bases not matched to a gene: 7. Germline V lookup: CDR1 SQVTM, CDR2 ANQGSEA. CDR3 length: 14 amino acids. The CDR3 is CSVDSGRLYNEQFF. The CDR3 DNA reads as TGCAGCGTAGATAGCGGGAGACTTTACAATGAGCAGTTCTTC.

J is TRBJ2-2 and V is TRBV7-2; D is perhaps TRBD1 or TRBD2 (5 bases each). The CDR3 runs to 16 residues. Germline lookup yields CDR1 SGHTA and CDR2 FQGNSA. Trimming left V 0 bases short and J 2 bases short, with 10 bases between. The CDR3 region is CASSLAGTLNTGELFF. The CDR3 nucleotides are TGTGCCAGCAGCTTAGCCGGGACCCTAAACACCGGGGAGCTGTTTTTT.

This chain joins TRBV6-1 and TRBJ1-5; 11 bases line up with TRBD1. CDR3 length: 15 residues. The V gene's germline CDR1 is MNHNS and CDR2 SASEGT. After removal of 6 bases from V and 4 bases from J, the junction contained 5 bases not matched to a gene. CDR3 nucleotides: TGTGCCAGCAGCGGACAGGGGGCGGGGAATCAGCCCCAGCATTTT. As protein: CASSGQGAGNQPQHF.

This clone was found a few times. The V gene is TRBV2, the J gene TRBJ1-1; D unclear. The CDR3 runs to 14 residues. V lost 1 base and J lost 5, with 11 bases in between. Per germline, CDR1 SNHLY and CDR2 FYNNEI. CDR3 DNA: TGTGCCAGCAGTGAAGTGGGGTACGGGACTGAAGCTTTCTTT. It encodes CASSEVGYGTEAFF.

The chain recombines TRBV5-4 with TRBJ2-7; TRBD2 aligns across 7 bases. The CDR3 contains 16 residues. After removal of 0 bases from V and 0 bases from J, the junction contained 6 bases not matched to a gene. Germline CDR1 and CDR2: SGHNT and YYREEE (reference sequence). Here the CDR3 reads CASSLGWTGGSYEQYF. The CDR3 coding sequence is TGTGCCAGCAGCTTGGGATGGACGGGGGGCTCCTACGAGCAGTACTTC.

The chain recombines TRBV9 with TRBJ2-1, with 7 bases lining up with TRBD2. V shed 4 bases and J 0 bases; nucleotides not matched to a gene: 16. This CDR3 spans 19 amino acids. Germline-derived CDR1 and CDR2 are SGDLS and YYNGEE. In DNA form, the CDR3 reads TGTGCCAGCAGCCTGGGGGACTCTAGCGGCCTTAGCTCCTACAATGAGCAGTTCTTC. It specifies CASSLGDSSGLSSYNEQFF.

The rearrangement uses TRBV29-1 and TRBJ2-5, with 7 bases identical to TRBD1. The V gene end was trimmed by 7 bases and the J gene end by 2 bases; junction bases not matched to a gene: 4. The CDR3 is 12 residues long. The germline gives CDR1 SQVTM, CDR2 ANQGSEA. CDR3: CSGRQGQETQYF. The DNA of the CDR3 is TGCAGCGGACGACAGGGACAAGAGACCCAGTACTTC.